Listed below are T cell receptor beta chains from one sample, sequenced in a study of cytomegalovirus exposure and HLA in healthy donors. Generated by immunoSEQ multiplex PCR, the TCRdb table keeps only in-frame clones and is missing some. In the table there are 95,000 to 150,000 clones, roughly 84% of which are singletons. Sequenced sample: PBMCs. These receptors all stem from a woman in her 30s in good health and CMV-seronegative. Each CDR3 is given with its conserved first and last residue. The D gene is left open where the match is weak. The listing skips clone size in some rows; elsewhere it reads once, few, many or a size class.

NA | TRBJ1-5 | TRBD1 | TRBV5-1 | CASRTGTGGLEPQHF | TGCGCCAGCAGGACGGGGACAGGGGGTTTGGAGCCCCAGCATTTT
NA | TRBJ2-1 | NA | TRBV4-3 | CASSQENFNNEQFF | TGCGCCAGCAGCCAAGAGAACTTTAACAATGAGCAGTTCTTC
NA | TRBJ1-5 | NA | TRBV5-6 | CASSLGQGFSNQPQHF | TGTGCCAGCAGCTTGGGGCAGGGATTTAGCAATCAGCCCCAGCATTTT
NA | TRBJ2-5 | NA | TRBV9 | CASSVGGFQETQYF | TGTGCCAGCAGCGTAGGAGGGTTCCAAGAGACCCAGTACTTC
NA | TRBJ2-7 | TRBD1 | TRBV10-3 | CAISERTGTPYEQYF | TGTGCCATCAGTGAGAGGACAGGAACCCCCTACGAGCAGTACTTC
once | TRBJ2-3 | NA | TRBV28 | CASSEGGSTDTQYF | TGTGCCAGCAGTGAGGGCGGAAGCACAGATACGCAGTATTTT
once | TRBJ2-5 | TRBD1 | TRBV2 | CASRTGQGSLLQETQYF | TGTGCCAGCAGAACAGGACAGGGAAGCCTTCTTCAAGAGACCCAGTACTTC
NA | TRBJ2-2 | NA | TRBV19 | CASINRASTGELFF | TGTGCCAGTATCAACAGGGCCTCCACCGGGGAGCTGTTTTTT
NA | TRBJ2-1 | NA | TRBV19 | CASTPGRSSYNEQFF | TGTGCCAGTACCCCAGGGCGCAGCTCCTACAATGAGCAGTTCTTC
NA | TRBJ1-2 | NA | TRBV2 | CASSENRNYGYTF | TGTGCCAGCAGTGAAAACAGAAACTATGGCTACACCTTC
NA | TRBJ1-1 | TRBD1 | TRBV2 | CAAARQGYTEAFF | TGTGCCGCAGCACGACAGGGTTACACTGAAGCTTTCTTT
NA | TRBJ1-3 | NA | TRBV25-1 | CASRRGSSGNTIYF | TGTGCCAGCAGGAGGGGGAGCTCTGGAAACACCATATATTTT
few | TRBJ1-5 | NA | TRBV6-4 | CASSADSNQPQHF | TGTGCCAGCAGTGCAGATAGCAATCAGCCCCAGCATTTT
NA | TRBJ2-2 | NA | TRBV7-3 | CASSFGTASGELFF | TGTGCCAGCAGCTTCGGGACTGCGAGCGGGGAGCTGTTTTTT
NA | TRBJ2-5 | TRBD1 | TRBV5-1 | CASSSTGRMETQYF | TGCGCCAGCAGCTCGACAGGGAGAATGGAGACCCAGTACTTC
few | TRBJ2-2 | TRBD2 | TRBV2 | CASSQGLGYGELFF | TGTGCCAGCAGTCAGGGACTAGGGTACGGGGAGCTGTTTTTT
NA | TRBJ2-1 | NA | TRBV5-1 | CASRAAPGLGSYNEQFF | TGCGCCAGCAGAGCCGCACCGGGACTTGGCTCCTACAATGAGCAGTTCTTC
NA | TRBJ1-1 | TRBD1 | TRBV9 | CASSVQGEDTEAFF | TGTGCCAGCAGCGTCCAGGGGGAGGACACTGAAGCTTTCTTT
NA | TRBJ1-2 | TRBD1 | TRBV6-1 | CASRSGTGNNYGYTF | TGTGCCAGCAGGTCCGGGACAGGGAACAACTATGGCTACACCTTC
NA | TRBJ2-3 | NA | TRBV7-3 | CASSPPGGTQYF | TGTGCCAGCAGCCCACCTGGAGGTACGCAGTATTTT
NA | TRBJ2-3 | NA | TRBV18 | CASSPHTQGDTQYF | TGTGCCAGCTCACCTCACACCCAGGGGGATACGCAGTATTTT
NA | TRBJ1-6 | NA | TRBV5-1 | CASSLRGVSSYNSPLHF | TGCGCCAGCAGCTTGAGGGGTGTAAGCTCCTATAATTCACCCCTCCACTTT
NA | TRBJ2-2 | TRBD2 | TRBV7-6 | CASSLDSGTNTGELFF | TGTGCCAGCAGCTTGGATAGCGGGACGAACACCGGGGAGCTGTTTTTT